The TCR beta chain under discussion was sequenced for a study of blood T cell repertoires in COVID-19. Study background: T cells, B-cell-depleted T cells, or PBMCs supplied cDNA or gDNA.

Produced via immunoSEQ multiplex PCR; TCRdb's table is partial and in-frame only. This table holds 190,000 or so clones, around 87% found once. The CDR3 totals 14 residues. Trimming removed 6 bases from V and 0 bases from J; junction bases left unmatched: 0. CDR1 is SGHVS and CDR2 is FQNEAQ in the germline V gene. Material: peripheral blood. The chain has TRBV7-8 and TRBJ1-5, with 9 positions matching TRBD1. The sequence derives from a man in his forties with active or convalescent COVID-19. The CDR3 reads CASRDRGSNQPQHF. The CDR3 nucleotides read TGTGCCAGCAGGGACAGGGGTAGCAATCAGCCCCAGCATTTT.